A single sample is the source of the 3 T cell receptor beta chains below, sequenced in a study of blood T cell repertoires in COVID-19. Using immunoSEQ multiplex PCR, the repertoire was profiled, and TCRdb retains in-frame clones only, with some absent. The sample holds about 64,000 clones, approximately 86% seen once. The sequenced material came from peripheral blood. Source of these receptors: a middle-aged man with acute or convalescent COVID-19.

The chain uses TRBV2 and TRBJ1-5; no clear D. Trimming removed 11 bases from V and 0 bases from J, with 8 bases in between. In germline, CDR1 is SNHLY, CDR2 FYNNEI. This CDR3 region has 12 residues. As DNA, the CDR3 is TGTGCCTCGCACAATAGCAATCAGCCCCAGCATTTT. It translates to CASHNSNQPQHF.

J is TRBJ1-3 and V is TRBV18; D might be TRBD1 (5 bases). The CDR3 spans 16 residues. The germline gives CDR1 KGHSH, CDR2 LQKENI. Trimming took 2 bases from V and 0 from J, leaving 11 bases between them. DNA of the CDR3: TGTGCCAGCTCACCAAGGGACTCCTCCTCTGGAAACACCATATATTTT. It codes for CASSPRDSSSGNTIYF.

The chain has TRBV5-6 and TRBJ2-7; 10 bases line up with TRBD1. Germline V gene lookup returns CDR1 SGHDT and CDR2 YYEEEE. V dropped 4 bases and J dropped 0; count of bases not matched to a gene: 7. This CDR3 is built from 16 residues. CDR3 residues: CASSLLGDRGSYEQYF. For the CDR3, the DNA is TGTGCCAGCAGCCTGCTCGGGGACAGGGGCTCCTACGAGCAGTACTTC.